The 14 T cell receptor beta chains presented below share a single source sample, sequenced in a study of T cell responses to AZD1222 COVID-19 vaccine. Measured with immunoSEQ multiplex PCR; TCRdb has only the in-frame clones, and not every one. The sample lists some 56,000 clones, 70% to 90% occurring once. This specimen was peripheral blood, taken on day 0 of AZD1222 vaccination. Receptors were obtained from an adult in good health.

The chain uses TRBV28 and TRBJ1-6; 10 bases align to TRBD1. The CDR3 runs 16 residues. Germline V gene lookup returns CDR1 MDHEN and CDR2 SYDVKM. With 2 bases clipped from V and 8 bases from J, the junction kept 6 bases outside the gene matches. CDR3 loop: CASSLGGTGVYSPLHF. Here the CDR3 DNA reads TGTGCCAGCAGTTTAGGGGGGACAGGGGTTTATTCACCCCTCCACTTT.

The CDR3 is CASSLGGLTSYEQYF. CDR3 bases: TGTGCCAGTAGTTTGGGGGGACTTACCTCCTACGAGCAGTACTTC. The chain links TRBV19 to TRBJ2-7; D may be TRBD2 (6 bases). Trimming shortened V by 5 bases and J by 0 bases, and 14 bases separated the two germline ends. Germline V gene data show CDR1 as LNHDA and CDR2 as SQIVND (reference sequence). The CDR3 is 15 residues long.

This chain uses TRBV27 with TRBJ2-7; the match to TRBD2 covers 10 bases. V lost 2 bases, J lost 3 bases, and 7 bases stayed unmatched. The CDR3 totals 16 residues. Per germline, CDR1 MNHEY and CDR2 SMNVEV (reference sequence). In DNA, the CDR3 is TGTGCCAGCAGTTTAAGCGGACTAGCGGACGGCTACGAGCAGTACTTC. Translating gives CASSLSGLADGYEQYF.

The V call is TRBV6-5, the J call TRBJ2-1; D remains unclear. The V gene's germline CDR1 is MNHEY and CDR2 SVGAGI. Trimming pared 5 bases from V and 9 bases from J, leaving 14 bases between. This CDR3 is 13 amino acids long. CDR3 bases: TGTGCCAGCAGTCCCGGGCTTTTAGGTGAGCAGTTCTTC. This encodes CASSPGLLGEQFF.

The chain recombines TRBV7-2 with TRBJ2-7; TRBD2 might be the D (5 bases). CDR3 size: 12 residues. Germline V CDR1 and CDR2: SGHTA, FQGNSA. V was cut by 2 bases and J by 11 bases, with 13 bases left in between. The CDR3 region is CASSLLREQKYF. As DNA, the CDR3 is TGTGCCAGCAGCTTATTAAGGGAGCAAAAGTACTTC. The variable domain in full, with the rest retrieved from reference TRBV7-2 and TRBJ2-7, is GAGVSQSPSNKVTEKGKDVELRCDPISGHTALYWYRQSLGQGLEFLIYFQGNSAPDKSGLPSDRFSAERTGGSVSTLTIQRTQQEDSAVYLCASSLLREQKYFGPGTRLTVT.

The J gene is TRBJ2-5, the V gene TRBV18; D is possibly TRBD2 (5 bases). Germline CDR1 is KGHSH and CDR2 is LQKENI. The CDR3 contains 13 residues. V lost 2 bases, J lost 2 bases, and 6 bases lay in between. CDR3 coding DNA: TGTGCCAGCTCACCATCGGGGCAAGAGACCCAGTACTTC. Translated: CASSPSGQETQYF.

The genes are TRBV7-9 and TRBJ2-3, with a tentative D call TRBD1 (6 bases). Deletions cut 4 bases from V and 6 bases from J, with 23 bases between. This CDR3 comprises 17 residues. CDR1 is SEHNR, CDR2 FQNEAQ, per germline (reference sequence). The CDR3 nucleotides are TGTGCCAGCAGCTCGAGGTTGATGGACAGATTAGTGGATACGCAGTATTTT. Residues: CASSSRLMDRLVDTQYF.

This clone was observed a few times. The genes are TRBV15 and TRBJ1-1; tentatively, D is TRBD1 (5 bases). V lost 4 bases and J 1 base, leaving 10 bases between the germline ends. Per germline, CDR1 LNHNV and CDR2 YYDKDF (reference sequence). The CDR3 sequence is 14 residues long. CDR3 bases: TGTGCCACCAGCACAGCTACAGGGAACACTGAAGCTTTCTTT. Translation: CATSTATGNTEAFF.

In DNA, the CDR3 is TGTGCCTGGAGGGGTGCCTGGGGCTACACCTTC. This translates into CAWRGAWGYTF. V usage is TRBV30 and J usage is TRBJ1-2; D unclear. From germline, CDR1 is GTSNPN and CDR2 SVGIG (reference sequence). V lost 3 bases and J 8 bases, leaving 10 bases between the germline ends. The CDR3 extends over 11 amino acids.

The chain uses TRBV3-1 (or the pseudogene TRBV3-2) and TRBJ1-1, with unresolved D. Per germline, CDR1 LGHDT and CDR2 YNNKEL (reference sequence). CDR3 length equals 14 residues. Deletions cut 1 base from V and 4 bases from J, with 10 bases between. The CDR3 sequence: CASSQGPGFTEAFF. In nucleotides, the CDR3 is TGTGCCAGCAGCCAAGGTCCGGGTTTCACTGAAGCTTTCTTT.

The chain employs TRBV6-1 and TRBJ2-7; perhaps TRBD1 as D (6 bases). The V end was cut by 2 bases, the J end by 10 bases, with 30 bases between. The CDR3 runs to 18 residues. Per germline, CDR1 MNHNS and CDR2 SASEGT. The CDR3 nucleotides read TGTGCCAGCAGTGAACGTCCCGCCGGGCAGGGGAGCCTGAGAAACCAGTACTTC. Translating it yields CASSERPAGQGSLRNQYF.

This chain connects TRBV6-4 to TRBJ1-2, with 8 bases that match TRBD1. After removal of 0 bases from V and 8 bases from J, the junction contained 5 bases not matched to a gene. The CDR3 contains 14 residues. Germline V lookup: CDR1 MRHNA, CDR2 SNTAGT. In DNA, the CDR3 is TGTGCCAGCAGTGACTCCGGGACAGGAGGGGGCTACACCTTC. This sequence encodes CASSDSGTGGGYTF.

A single count supports this clone. The chain couples TRBV9 to TRBJ2-7; the D gene is possibly TRBD2 (6 bases). The CDR3 is 14 residues long. The germline gives CDR1 SGDLS, CDR2 YYNGEE. V lost 4 bases, J lost 6 bases, and 17 bases lay in between. The CDR3 here is CASSPLGGLFEQYF. The CDR3 coding sequence is TGTGCCAGCAGCCCACTGGGGGGACTTTTCGAGCAGTACTTC. Using reference TRBV9 and TRBJ2-7 for the parts outside the CDR3, the full variable domain is DSGVTQTPKHLITATGQRVTLRCSPRSGDLSVYWYQQSLDQGLQFLIQYYNGEERAKGNILERFSAQQFPDLHSELNLSSLELGDSALYFCASSPLGGLFEQYFGPGTRLTVT.

The V gene is TRBV18, the J gene TRBJ2-1, with 11 bases aligning to TRBD2. V lost 3 bases, J lost 5 bases, and 6 bases stayed unmatched. The length of the CDR3 is 16 residues. Germline V gene sequence: CDR1 KGHSH, CDR2 LQKENI. The CDR3 here is CASSPYASGGHNEQFF. CDR3 DNA sequence: TGTGCCAGCTCACCCTACGCTAGCGGGGGGCACAATGAGCAGTTCTTC.